What follows is one TCR beta chain and its context. This entry belongs to a study of control samples from healthy donors and cancer patients. Profiling relied on immunoSEQ multiplex PCR, and the TCRdb table lists in-frame clones only, not all of them. Here the sample spans roughly 130,000 clones, over 75% being singletons. CDR1 and CDR2 (germline): KGHSH, LQKENI. The J segment lost 5 bases and the V segment lost 5 bases, leaving 5 bases of the junction unmatched. This CDR3 has 13 amino acids. The source is a man aged 18 to 29 in good health. The sequenced material came from blood. The V gene is TRBV18, the J gene TRBJ2-5; the match to TRBD1 covers 7 bases. The CDR3 region is CASSTTGYETQYF. The CDR3 DNA reads TGTGCCAGCTCAACGACAGGGTACGAGACCCAGTACTTC.